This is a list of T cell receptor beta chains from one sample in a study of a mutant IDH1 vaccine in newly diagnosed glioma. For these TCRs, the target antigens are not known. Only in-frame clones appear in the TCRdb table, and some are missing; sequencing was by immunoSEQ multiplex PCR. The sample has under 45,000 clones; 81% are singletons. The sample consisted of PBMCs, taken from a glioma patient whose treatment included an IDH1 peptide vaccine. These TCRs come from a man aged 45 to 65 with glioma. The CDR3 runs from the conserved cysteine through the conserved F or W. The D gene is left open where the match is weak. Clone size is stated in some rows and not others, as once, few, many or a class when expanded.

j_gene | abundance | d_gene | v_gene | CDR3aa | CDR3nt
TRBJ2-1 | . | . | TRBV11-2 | CASSWGGTVRQFF | TGTGCCAGCAGCTGGGGGGGGACAGTTCGGCAGTTCTTC
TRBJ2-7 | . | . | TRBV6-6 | CASSYSEGSPYEQYF | TGTGCCAGCAGTTACTCGGAAGGGAGCCCCTACGAGCAGTACTTC
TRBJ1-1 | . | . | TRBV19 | CASSPSRVVEAFF | TGTGCCAGTAGTCCATCCCGGGTGGTTGAAGCTTTCTTT
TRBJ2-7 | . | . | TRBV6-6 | CASSYLANSYEQYF | TGTGCCAGCAGTTACCTGGCCAACTCCTACGAGCAGTACTTC
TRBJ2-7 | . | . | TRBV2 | CASSEGLLAGIDEQYF | TGTGCCAGCAGTGAGGGTCTGCTGGCGGGTATAGACGAGCAGTACTTC
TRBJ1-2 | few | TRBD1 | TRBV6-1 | CASSEAPRQGANYGYTF | TGTGCCAGCAGTGAAGCCCCAAGACAGGGAGCTAACTATGGCTACACCTTC
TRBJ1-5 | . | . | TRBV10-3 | CAIGDSNQPQHF | TGTGCCATCGGTGATAGCAATCAGCCCCAGCATTTT
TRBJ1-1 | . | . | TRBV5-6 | CASILTARGEAFF | TGTGCCAGCATCCTAACAGCCCGAGGGGAAGCTTTCTTT
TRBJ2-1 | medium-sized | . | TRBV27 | CASSLGDSITNEQFF | TGTGCCAGCAGTTTAGGGGACTCTATCACCAATGAGCAGTTCTTC
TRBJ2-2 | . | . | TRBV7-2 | CASSFSTGELFF | TGTGCCAGCAGCTTCTCCACCGGGGAGCTGTTTTTT
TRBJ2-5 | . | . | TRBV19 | CASSPGTEETQYF | TGTGCCAGTAGTCCCGGGACTGAGGAGACCCAGTACTTC
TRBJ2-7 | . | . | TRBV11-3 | CASSLPGGLGPSSSEQYF | TGTGCCAGCAGCCTTCCTGGGGGGCTCGGACCGTCCTCTTCCGAGCAGTACTTC
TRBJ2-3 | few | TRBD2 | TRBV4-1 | CASSQTGLAVLDTQYF | TGCGCCAGCAGCCAAACGGGACTAGCGGTATTAGATACGCAGTATTTT
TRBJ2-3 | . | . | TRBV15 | CATSSRGHSTDTQYF | TGTGCCACCAGCAGCCGTGGACACAGCACAGATACGCAGTATTTT
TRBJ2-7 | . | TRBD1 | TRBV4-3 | CASSQDLPPDRSSYEQYF | TGCGCCAGCAGCCAAGATCTCCCTCCGGACAGGAGCTCCTACGAGCAGTACTTC
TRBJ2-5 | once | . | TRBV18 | CASSPRASQETQYF | TGTGCCAGCTCACCACGGGCCAGTCAAGAGACCCAGTACTTC
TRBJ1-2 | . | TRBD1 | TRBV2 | CASRAGQGLGYTF | TGTGCCAGCAGAGCCGGACAGGGGTTGGGCTACACCTTC
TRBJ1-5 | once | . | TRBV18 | CASSLRQEGQPQHF | TGTGCCAGCTCTCTTCGACAGGAGGGTCAGCCCCAGCATTTT